This T cell receptor (beta chain) stems from a study of blood T cell repertoires in COVID-19. As for the study in general: From the United States, Italy and Spain came samples of acute and convalescent COVID-19.

Study processing details: Nucleated cell counts were estimated from reference gene primer amplification. Profiling relied on immunoSEQ multiplex PCR, and the TCRdb table lists in-frame clones only, not all of them. V and J calls and clone size are as listed in that table; D and trimming were resolved from the DNA. The sample yields around 300,000 clones, 83% seen once. Sample: peripheral blood. This sequence was found in a man aged 25 to 40 with active or convalescent COVID-19.

Here the CDR3 reads CASSLAGGSQPQHF. CDR3 nucleotide sequence: TGTGCCAGCAGTTTAGCGGGGGGCAGTCAGCCCCAGCATTTT. The chain links TRBV25-1 to TRBJ1-5; the D gene is possibly TRBD1 (6 bases). V was clipped by 5 bases and J by 6 bases, with 14 bases between them. Per the germline V gene, CDR1 is MGHDK and CDR2 is SYGVNS. This CDR3 is built from 14 residues.